The 5 T cell receptor beta chains listed next were all sequenced from one sample in a study of shared clonotypes between healthy human individuals. Method: immunoSEQ multiplex PCR; TCRdb's copy keeps in-frame clones and lacks some. The table lists some 530,000 clones, 81% of them singletons. Sequenced input: PBMCs. Source of these receptors: a woman in her thirties or forties in good health. Some clones in this sample may be carry-over from other donors' samples.

This clone was seen once. This likely traces to a read error, being one base from a far larger clone. Other DNA sequences in this sample translate to the same CDR3. The chain carries TRBV30 and TRBJ1-2; no firm D call. The length of the CDR3 is 12 residues. CDR1 GTSNPN and CDR2 SVGIG come from the germline V gene (reference sequence). The CDR3, as DNA: TGCGCCTGGAGTCGACCGACCTATGGCTACACCTTC. It specifies CAWSRPTYGYTF.

V is TRBV2 and J is TRBJ2-7; TRBD2 matches at 8 bases. Germline CDR1 reads SNHLY; CDR2 reads FYNNEI. CDR3 length: 15 amino acids. J lost 3 bases, V lost 6 bases, and 10 bases had no gene match. The CDR3 nucleotides are TGTGCCAGCAGGCCCTCCGCTAGCGGGTACTACGAGCAGTACTTC. Translating gives CASRPSASGYYEQYF.

This rearrangement joins TRBV5-1 to TRBJ2-4; D uncertain. The CDR3 is made up of 15 amino acids. Trimming took off 4 bases at V and 5 bases at J, with 16 bases between the two ends. Per germline, CDR1 SGHRS and CDR2 YFSETQ. The CDR3 sequence is CASSPRVDGENIQYF. The CDR3 DNA reads as TGCGCCAGCAGCCCCCGGGTGGACGGAGAAAACATTCAGTACTTC.

Notes on this clone: Given a far larger clone just one base away, this is likely a sequencing read error. The CDR3 carries no conserved terminal phenylalanine or tryptophan, so it likely arises from a read error. V is TRBV29-1 and J is TRBJ2-7, with 9 bases that match TRBD2. This CDR3 contains 13 residues. The V gene's germline CDR1 is SQVTM and CDR2 ANQGSEA. V was pared by 3 bases and J by 6 bases, with 6 bases of the junction left unmatched. CDR3 DNA: TGCAGCGTTGAGGTAGCGGGAGCTGGCGAGCAGTACTCC. Translation gives CSVEVAGAGEQYS.

The genes are TRBV2 and TRBJ1-1; the D gene is possibly TRBD1 (5 bases). V was shortened by 4 bases and J by 3 bases, with 9 bases between the two germline ends. Germline CDR1 is SNHLY and CDR2 is FYNNEI. CDR3 length: 13 residues. CDR3 in DNA: TGTGCCAGCAGTGGGGACGTGGACACTGAAGCTTTCTTT. This encodes CASSGDVDTEAFF.